This T cell receptor beta chain stems from a study of control samples from healthy donors and cancer patients. The germline V gene has CDR1 SGHRS and CDR2 YFSETQ. This CDR3 region has 16 residues. V was clipped by 4 bases and J by 1 base; unmatched bases: 3. Here immunoSEQ multiplex PCR was the method, and the copy in TCRdb shows in-frame clones only, minus some. The table records about 75,000 clones, approximately 80% of them present only once. This TCR derives from a man aged 45-65 years in good health. The source material was blood. The chain has TRBV5-1 and TRBJ2-3, with 13 nucleotides matching TRBD2. The DNA of the CDR3 is TGCGCCAGCAGCAAAGGACTAGCGGGAGGCACAGATACGCAGTATTTT. Its protein product is CASSKGLAGGTDTQYF. The whole variable domain, filled in from reference TRBV5-1 and TRBJ2-3, reads KAGVTQTPRYLIKTRGQQVTLSCSPISGHRSVSWYQQTPGQGLQFLFEYFSETQRNKGNFPGRFSGRQFSNSRSEMNVSTLELGDSALYLCASSKGLAGGTDTQYFGPGTRLTVL.